These 23 T cell receptor beta chains were all obtained from the same sample, sequenced in a study of blood T cell repertoires in COVID-19. Profiling relied on immunoSEQ multiplex PCR, and the TCRdb table lists in-frame clones only, not all of them. The data contain roughly 250,000 clones, nearly 85% of them seen just once; the ten biggest clones take up 8.6%. The sequencing input was peripheral blood. The receptors shown here come from a human donor in a cohort sampled during active COVID-19.

The J gene is TRBJ2-2, the V gene TRBV4-1; 8 bases match TRBD1. Germline V CDR1 and CDR2: MGHRA, YSYEKL. The CDR3 length is 15 residues. The junction had 1 base not matched to a gene; V was cut back by 1 base and J by 3 bases. CDR3 amino acids: CASSQGDRYTGELFF. The DNA of the CDR3 is TGCGCCAGCAGCCAAGGGGACAGGTACACCGGGGAGCTGTTTTTT.

This chain connects TRBV2 to TRBJ2-1, with D possibly TRBD2 on 6 matching bases. Trimming removed 10 bases from V and 5 bases from J, with 15 bases in between. CDR1 and CDR2 (germline): SNHLY, FYNNEI. The CDR3 is 13 amino acids. The CDR3 here is CAILEGIDNEQFF. The CDR3 DNA reads TGTGCCATCTTGGAGGGGATTGACAATGAGCAGTTCTTC.

The chain's CDR3 is CASTGGAVRNSPLHF. For the CDR3, the DNA is TGTGCCAGCACCGGTGGGGCGGTTCGGAATTCACCCCTCCACTTT. The V and J genes are TRBV28 and TRBJ1-6, with TRBD1 as a possible D gene (5 bases). Trimming removed 7 bases from V and 7 bases from J, with 17 bases in between. Germline values: CDR1 MDHEN, CDR2 SYDVKM. The CDR3 has 15 amino acids.

A few counts support this clone. V usage is TRBV5-1 and J usage is TRBJ1-1, with TRBD1 matching over 8 bases. Trimming at V came to 0 bases and at J to 2 bases, leaving 3 bases not matched to a gene. Germline CDR1 SGHRS, CDR2 YFSETQ. There are 15 residues in the CDR3. Written as DNA, the CDR3 is TGCGCCAGCAGCTTGGTGGACAGGGATAACACTGAAGCTTTCTTT. Its protein is CASSLVDRDNTEAFF.

The chain has TRBV19 and TRBJ1-5; D may be TRBD1 (6 bases). The germline V gene has CDR1 LNHDA and CDR2 SQIVND (reference sequence). The V end lost 4 bases, the J end lost 2 bases, and 18 bases lay between the germline ends. This CDR3 is 17 amino acids long. The CDR3 here is CASSKRGGQRGNQPQHF. As DNA, the CDR3 is TGTGCCAGTAGTAAGAGAGGAGGACAGAGAGGCAATCAGCCCCAGCATTTT.

The rearrangement joins TRBV11-1 to TRBJ1-1; a possible D gene is TRBD1 (5 bases). The germline V gene encodes CDR1 SGHAT and CDR2 FQDESV (reference sequence). This CDR3 spans 13 amino acids. Deletions cut 10 bases from V and 4 bases from J, with 16 bases between. The CDR3 loop reads CATLGGFGTEAFF. DNA for the CDR3: TGTGCCACGCTCGGGGGATTCGGCACTGAAGCTTTCTTT.

The chain carries TRBV7-8 and TRBJ1-2; 8 bases fit TRBD1. Germline assignment: CDR1 SGHVS and CDR2 FQNEAQ. CDR3 length equals 14 residues. V was clipped by 4 bases and J by 4 bases; unmatched bases: 5. CDR3 protein: CASSSGQEIYGYTF. The CDR3 DNA sequence: TGTGCCAGCAGCTCGGGACAGGAGATCTATGGCTACACCTTC.

This chain uses TRBV5-5 with TRBJ1-4, with a weak D call TRBD1 (5 bases). The CDR3 is 15 amino acids. Germline V gene data show CDR1 as SGHKS and CDR2 as YYEKEE (reference sequence). V lost 3 bases, J lost 3 bases, and 12 bases lay in between. The CDR3 region has the DNA TGTGCCAGCAGCTCCAAAGGGGCCCCTAATGAAAAACTGTTTTTT. Its translation: CASSSKGAPNEKLFF.

This chain joins TRBV3-1 (or the pseudogene TRBV3-2) and TRBJ2-3; the match to TRBD2 covers 12 bases. With V trimmed by 4 bases and J by 7 bases, 6 bases remained unmatched. CDR1 LGHDT and CDR2 YNNKEL come from the germline V gene (reference sequence). The CDR3 covers 15 residues. The CDR3 sequence is CASSPGLAGTYTQYF. CDR3 DNA sequence: TGTGCCAGCAGCCCTGGACTAGCGGGGACCTATACGCAGTATTTT.

This clone came up many times. The J gene is TRBJ2-7, the V gene TRBV4-2, with 7 bases identical to TRBD1. This CDR3 comprises 14 residues. V trimming: 1 base; J trimming: 3 bases; junction bases outside the gene matches: 3. The V gene's germline CDR1 is LGHNA and CDR2 YNFKEQ. The CDR3 DNA reads as TGTGCCAGCAGCCAAGGCCGGACAGGCTACGAGCAGTACTTC. Its translation: CASSQGRTGYEQYF.

The rearrangement links TRBV4-2 to TRBJ1-2; unclear D gene. This CDR3 spans 13 amino acids. Trimming removed 4 bases at V and 8 bases at J, with 14 bases between. Germline loops: CDR1 LGHNA, CDR2 YNFKEQ. The CDR3 DNA reads TGTGCCAGCAGCCCCAGTTCGTTCTCAGGCTACACCTTC. Translation gives CASSPSSFSGYTF.

The CDR3 spells CASSQDDRLIQETQYF. CDR3 sequence (DNA): TGCGCCAGCAGCCAAGATGACAGGCTAATCCAAGAGACCCAGTACTTC. This chain links TRBV4-1 with TRBJ2-5, with TRBD1 as a possible D gene (6 bases). The CDR3 is 16 residues long. Per germline, CDR1 MGHRA and CDR2 YSYEKL. Trimming shortened V by 0 bases and J by 1 base, and 12 bases separated the two germline ends.

The genes are TRBV2 and TRBJ1-3; D unclear. Looked up from germline, CDR1 is SNHLY and CDR2 is FYNNEI. Trimming left V 1 base short and J 5 bases short, with 9 bases between. The CDR3 extends over 14 amino acids. CDR3 DNA sequence: TGTGCCAGCAGTGAAGAACAGATTAGAAACACCATATATTTT. This encodes CASSEEQIRNTIYF.

The V and J genes are TRBV11-2 and TRBJ2-3; the match to TRBD2 covers 14 bases. The CDR3 loop spans 18 amino acids. The trim removed 0 bases at V and 3 bases at J, leaving 5 bases unmatched. Per the germline V gene, CDR1 is SGHAT and CDR2 is FQNNGV. CDR3 sequence (DNA): TGTGCCAGCAGCTTAGACCGACTAGCGGGGGGGCATACAGATACGCAGTATTTT. As protein: CASSLDRLAGGHTDTQYF.

The chain couples TRBV5-1 to TRBJ2-3, with 7 bases aligning to TRBD2. Germline CDR1 reads SGHRS; CDR2 reads YFSETQ. V dropped 1 base and J dropped 0; count of bases not matched to a gene: 5. The CDR3 totals 16 residues. CDR3 amino acids: CASSLNSGGSTDTQYF. CDR3 nucleotides: TGCGCCAGCAGCTTGAATTCGGGAGGTAGCACAGATACGCAGTATTTT.

This chain connects TRBV5-1 to TRBJ2-3; 14 bases are a match to TRBD2. The CDR3 contains 16 residues. With V trimmed by 4 bases and J by 4 bases, 5 bases remained unmatched. CDR1 is SGHRS, CDR2 YFSETQ, per germline. CDR3 sequence: CASSPGLAGEADTQYF. The DNA for the CDR3 is TGCGCCAGCAGCCCGGGACTAGCGGGAGAGGCAGATACGCAGTATTTT.

This chain links TRBV5-1 with TRBJ1-2; D might be TRBD1 (6 bases). Germline CDR1 SGHRS, CDR2 YFSETQ. The CDR3 has 18 amino acids. V was pared by 0 bases and J by 1 base, with 19 bases between. The CDR3 DNA follows: TGCGCCAGCAGCTTGGGGCCCCACAGGGCCTTAGTTAACTATGGCTACACCTTC. This codes for CASSLGPHRALVNYGYTF.

There are a few counts of this clone. The chain links TRBV9 to TRBJ1-5, with 10 positions matching TRBD1. The CDR3 consists of 15 residues. Unmatched junction bases numbered 2, after V lost 0 bases and J lost 5 bases. Germline-derived CDR1 and CDR2 are SGDLS and YYNGEE. For the CDR3, the DNA is TGTGCCAGCAGCGTAGGACAGGGGGCTTATCAGCCCCAGCATTTT. Encoded protein: CASSVGQGAYQPQHF.

The V call is TRBV19, the J call TRBJ2-2; 11 positions match TRBD2. This CDR3 comprises 18 residues. CDR1 is LNHDA and CDR2 is SQIVND in the germline V gene (reference sequence). J was trimmed by 7 bases and V by 6 bases; bases with no gene match: 16. Written as DNA, the CDR3 is TGTGCCAGTAGCCCCCCCCCTCGACTAGCGGGATATAACGGGGAGCTGTTTTTT. Protein: CASSPPPRLAGYNGELFF.

The CDR3 is CASSPTRVNTEAFF. The DNA of the CDR3 is TGTGCCAGCAGCCCAACCCGGGTGAACACTGAAGCTTTCTTT. The rearrangement links TRBV7-2 to TRBJ1-1; D remains unclear. CDR3 size: 14 residues. Germline V CDR1 and CDR2: SGHTA, FQGNSA. Trimming shortened V by 5 bases and J by 0 bases, and 10 bases separated the two germline ends.

The rearrangement links TRBV20-1 to TRBJ2-3; 10 bases are a match to TRBD1. The V segment lost 2 bases and the J segment 14 bases; nucleotides outside the gene matches: 4. The CDR3 length is 11 residues. The germline V gene has CDR1 DFQATT and CDR2 SNEGSKA (reference sequence). The CDR3 protein is CSARQTGGAYF. The CDR3 DNA reads as TGCAGTGCTAGACAGACAGGGGGCGCGTATTTT.

This rearrangement joins TRBV2 to TRBJ2-3; unclear D gene. The CDR3 is made up of 14 amino acids. Germline V gives CDR1 SNHLY, CDR2 FYNNEI. The V gene lost 6 bases and the J gene lost 0 bases, with 10 bases spanning the gap. Here the CDR3 DNA reads TGTGCCAGCAGAGAGCAATTAAGCACAGATACGCAGTATTTT. Translating gives CASREQLSTDTQYF.

V usage is TRBV5-1 and J usage is TRBJ1-1, with no clear D. V gave up 3 bases and J gave up 1 base, with 4 bases separating them. This CDR3 comprises 12 residues. Per the germline V gene, CDR1 is SGHRS and CDR2 is YFSETQ. The CDR3 bases are TGCGCCAGCAGCTCAGGGAACACTGAAGCTTTCTTT. Translation: CASSSGNTEAFF.